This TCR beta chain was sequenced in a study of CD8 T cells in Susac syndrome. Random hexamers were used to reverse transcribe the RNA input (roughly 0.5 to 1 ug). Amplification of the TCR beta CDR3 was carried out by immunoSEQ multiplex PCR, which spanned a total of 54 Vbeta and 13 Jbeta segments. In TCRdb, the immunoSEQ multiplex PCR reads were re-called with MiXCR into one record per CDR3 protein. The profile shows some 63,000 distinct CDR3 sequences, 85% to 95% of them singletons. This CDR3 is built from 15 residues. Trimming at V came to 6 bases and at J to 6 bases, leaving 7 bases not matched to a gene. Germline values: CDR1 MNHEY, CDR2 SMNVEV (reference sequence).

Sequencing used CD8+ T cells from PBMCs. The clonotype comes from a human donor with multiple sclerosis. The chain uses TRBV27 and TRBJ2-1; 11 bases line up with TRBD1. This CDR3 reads CASRTGQGAFNEQFF. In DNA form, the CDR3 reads TGTGCCAGCAGAACAGGACAGGGGGCCTTCAATGAGCAGTTCTTC.